These 5 T cell receptor beta chains share one sample of origin, sequenced in a study of T cell responses to AZD1222 COVID-19 vaccine. Profiling relied on immunoSEQ multiplex PCR, and the TCRdb table lists in-frame clones only, not all of them. The sample lists 110,000 to 150,000 clones; 93% were seen once. The sample was peripheral blood, taken on day 0 of AZD1222 vaccination. Receptors originate from an adult in good health.

The chain uses TRBV19 and TRBJ2-1; D unclear. This CDR3 is 15 amino acids long. Trimming removed 6 bases from V and 5 bases from J, with 17 bases in between. Germline CDR1 reads LNHDA; CDR2 reads SQIVND (reference sequence). The CDR3 loop reads CASRERRTEHNEQFF. Written as DNA, the CDR3 is TGTGCCAGTAGGGAACGGAGAACTGAGCACAATGAGCAGTTCTTC.

This chain links TRBV28 with TRBJ2-1; TRBD2 agrees at 8 bases. Looked up from germline, CDR1 is MDHEN and CDR2 is SYDVKM. Losses at the gene ends were 6 bases for V and 0 bases for J; bases not matched to a gene: 13. The CDR3 consists of 18 residues. CDR3 loop: CASSWGAGGTASYNEQFF. The CDR3 region has the DNA TGTGCCAGCAGCTGGGGTGCGGGAGGTACCGCCTCCTACAATGAGCAGTTCTTC.

This chain links TRBV30 with TRBJ2-7; 8 nucleotides align to TRBD2. CDR1 and CDR2 (germline): GTSNPN, SVGIG (reference sequence). The V gene end was trimmed by 8 bases and the J gene end by 1 base; junction bases not matched to a gene: 10. The CDR3 extends over 14 amino acids. CDR3: CALSGGAPSYEQYF. Here the CDR3 DNA reads TGTGCCCTCTCCGGGGGGGCACCGTCCTACGAGCAGTACTTC.

This clone showed up just a few times. The gene calls are TRBV7-9 and TRBJ2-2, with 9 nucleotides matching TRBD1. The CDR3 sequence is 16 residues long. J gave up 2 bases and V 5 bases, and 6 bases lay outside the gene matches. Germline loops: CDR1 SEHNR, CDR2 FQNEAQ (reference sequence). In DNA form, the CDR3 reads TGTGCCAGCAGCCCGAGACAGGGGGTTAACACCGGGGAGCTGTTTTTT. Residues: CASSPRQGVNTGELFF. The entire variable domain, with the rest obtained from reference TRBV7-9 and TRBJ2-2, is as follows: DTGVSQNPRHKITKRGQNVTFRCDPISEHNRLYWYRQTLGQGPEFLTYFQNEAQLEKSRLLSDRFSAERPKGSFSTLEIQRTEQGDSAMYLCASSPRQGVNTGELFFGEGSRLTVL.

The V and J genes are TRBV29-1 and TRBJ1-1; 9 bases agree with TRBD1. The J segment lost 11 bases and the V segment lost 6 bases, leaving 4 bases of the junction unmatched. CDR3 length: 10 residues. Germline CDR1 is SQVTM and CDR2 is ANQGSEA. In nucleotides, the CDR3 is TGCAGCGTGGGACAGGGAGGCGCTTTCTTT. This translates into CSVGQGGAFF.